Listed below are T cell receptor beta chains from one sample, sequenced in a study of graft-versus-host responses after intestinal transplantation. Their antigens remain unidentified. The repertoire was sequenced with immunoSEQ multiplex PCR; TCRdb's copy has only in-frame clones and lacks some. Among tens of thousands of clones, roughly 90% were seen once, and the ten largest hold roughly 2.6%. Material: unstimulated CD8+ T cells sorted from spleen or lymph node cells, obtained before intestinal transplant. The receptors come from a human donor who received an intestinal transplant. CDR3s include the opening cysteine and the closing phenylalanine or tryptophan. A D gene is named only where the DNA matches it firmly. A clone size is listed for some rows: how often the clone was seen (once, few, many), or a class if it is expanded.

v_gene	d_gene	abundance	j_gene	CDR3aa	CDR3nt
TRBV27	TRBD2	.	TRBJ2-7	CASSLSGLADRYEQYF	TGTGCCAGCAGTTTATCCGGACTAGCGGACCGGTACGAGCAGTACTTC
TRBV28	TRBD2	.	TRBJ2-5	CASSSGGTSCETQYF	TGTGCCAGCAGTTCAGGAGGGACTAGCTGTGAGACCCAGTACTTC
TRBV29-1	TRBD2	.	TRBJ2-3	CSVGGLAGITSTDTQYF	TGCAGCGTGGGGGGACTAGCGGGTATTACTAGCACAGATACGCAGTATTTT
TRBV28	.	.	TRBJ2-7	CASSLPPGTYEQYF	TGTGCCAGCTCTCTCCCCCCGGGGACCTACGAGCAGTACTTC
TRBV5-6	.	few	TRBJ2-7	CASSLGGRNSYEQYF	TGTGCCAGCAGCTTGGGTGGCAGGAACTCCTACGAGCAGTACTTC
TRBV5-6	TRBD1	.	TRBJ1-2	CASSSLRQGSYGYTF	TGTGCCAGCAGCTCCCTTCGACAGGGTTCCTATGGCTACACCTTC
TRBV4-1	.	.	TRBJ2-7	CASSQVSSYEQYF	TGCGCCAGCAGCCAAGTCTCCTCCTACGAGCAGTACTTC
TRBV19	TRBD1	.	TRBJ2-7	CASSQDRGGIYEQYF	TGTGCCAGTAGCCAGGACAGGGGAGGCATCTACGAGCAGTACTTC
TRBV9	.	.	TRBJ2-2	CASSVAGESGGELFF	TGTGCCAGCAGCGTAGCGGGGGAGTCAGGCGGGGAGCTGTTTTTT
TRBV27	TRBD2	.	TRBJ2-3	CASSLFLSEREGGTDTQYF	TGTGCCAGCAGTTTATTTTTGTCCGAGCGGGAGGGCGGCACAGATACGCAGTATTTT
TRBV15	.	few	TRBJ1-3	CATSRGRGVAIYF	TGTGCCACCAGCAGGGGCCGGGGGGTCGCCATATATTTT
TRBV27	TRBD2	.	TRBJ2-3	CASSPRTSADTQYF	TGTGCCAGCAGCCCCAGGACTAGTGCAGATACGCAGTATTTT
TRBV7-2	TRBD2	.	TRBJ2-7	CASSPHLGTSGNYEQYF	TGTGCCAGCAGTCCTCACCTGGGGACTAGCGGAAATTACGAGCAGTACTTC
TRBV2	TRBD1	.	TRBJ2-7	CASSETPGQGFHEQYF	TGTGCCAGCAGTGAAACCCCGGGACAGGGGTTCCACGAGCAGTACTTC
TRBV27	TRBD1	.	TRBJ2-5	CASSSDREQETQYF	TGTGCCAGCAGTTCGGACAGGGAGCAAGAGACCCAGTACTTC
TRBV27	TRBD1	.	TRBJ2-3	CASIPGQGVRADTQYF	TGTGCCAGCATCCCGGGACAGGGGGTTCGGGCAGATACGCAGTATTTT
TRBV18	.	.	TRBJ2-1	CASSGPSRTEQFF	TGTGCCAGCTCGGGCCCTAGCCGAACTGAGCAGTTCTTC
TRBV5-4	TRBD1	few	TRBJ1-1	CASSFRAGGNTEAFF	TGTGCCAGCAGCTTTAGGGCAGGGGGAAACACTGAAGCTTTCTTT
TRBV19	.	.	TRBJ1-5	CASSIFQGGGQPQHF	TGTGCCAGTAGTATTTTTCAGGGCGGCGGTCAGCCCCAGCATTTT
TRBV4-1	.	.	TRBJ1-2	CASSQEFEVPDYGYTF	TGCGCCAGCAGCCAAGAATTCGAGGTCCCTGACTATGGCTACACCTTC
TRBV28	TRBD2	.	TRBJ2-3	CASSLLGTSGGPGGDTQYF	TGTGCCAGCAGTTTATTGGGGACTAGCGGGGGGCCCGGAGGAGATACGCAGTATTTT
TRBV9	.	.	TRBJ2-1	CASSAPSGAGNEQFF	TGTGCCAGCAGCGCCCCGTCAGGGGCAGGCAATGAGCAGTTCTTC
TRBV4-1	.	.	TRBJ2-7	CASSPRDKANEQYF	TGCGCCAGCAGCCCCCGGGACAAAGCCAACGAGCAGTACTTC
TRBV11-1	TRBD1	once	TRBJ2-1	CASTPEADRAYNEQFF	TGTGCCAGCACACCAGAGGCGGACAGGGCCTACAATGAGCAGTTCTTC
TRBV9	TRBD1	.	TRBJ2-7	CASSARQGSYEQYF	TGTGCCAGCAGCGCTCGACAGGGGTCCTACGAGCAGTACTTC
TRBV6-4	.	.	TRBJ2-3	CASSDGASSTDTQYF	TGTGCCAGCAGTGACGGGGCGTCTAGCACAGATACGCAGTATTTT
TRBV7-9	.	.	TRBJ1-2	CASSLVPYGYTF	TGTGCCAGCAGCTTAGTCCCGTATGGCTACACCTTC
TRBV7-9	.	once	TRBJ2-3	CASSLGRGRTDTQYF	TGTGCCAGCAGCTTAGGTCGGGGTAGAACAGATACGCAGTATTTT
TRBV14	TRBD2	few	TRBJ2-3	CASSPGLAGGRGDTQYF	TGTGCCAGCAGCCCGGGACTAGCGGGGGGCCGGGGAGATACGCAGTATTTT
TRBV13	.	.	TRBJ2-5	CASSLTRRETQYF	TGTGCCAGCAGCTTGACTAGGCGGGAGACCCAGTACTTC
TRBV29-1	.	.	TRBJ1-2	CSVYENYGYTF	TGCAGCGTCTATGAAAACTATGGCTACACCTTC
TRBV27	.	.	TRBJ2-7	CASSLSGSGLSYEQYF	TGTGCCAGCAGTTTATCGGGGAGCGGCCTCTCCTACGAGCAGTACTTC
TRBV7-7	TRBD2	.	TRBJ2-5	CASSLAGGAETQYF	TGTGCTAGCAGCTTAGCGGGGGGAGCAGAGACCCAGTACTTC
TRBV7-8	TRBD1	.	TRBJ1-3	CASSPGQGRSGNTIYF	TGTGCCAGCAGCCCGGGACAGGGCCGGTCTGGAAACACCATATATTTT
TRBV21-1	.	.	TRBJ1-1	CASSKGGTEAFF	TGTGCCAGCAGCAAGGGGGGCACTGAAGCTTTCTTT
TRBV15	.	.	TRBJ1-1	CATSRDRGWNTEAFF	TGTGCCACCAGCAGAGATCGCGGCTGGAACACTGAAGCTTTCTTT
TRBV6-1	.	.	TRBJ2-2	CASSPGGELFF	TGTGCCAGCAGTCCGGGCGGGGAGCTGTTTTTT
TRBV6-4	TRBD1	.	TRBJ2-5	CASTADRGFEETQYF	TGTGCCAGCACTGCGGACAGGGGGTTCGAAGAGACCCAGTACTTC
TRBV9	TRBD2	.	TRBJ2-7	CASSVSSGGSYEQYF	TGTGCCAGCAGCGTTAGCAGCGGGGGTTCCTACGAGCAGTACTTC
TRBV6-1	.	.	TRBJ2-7	CASSDGTSSYEQYF	TGTGCCAGCAGTGACGGGACAAGCTCCTACGAGCAGTACTTC
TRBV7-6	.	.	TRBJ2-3	CASSPQRSGVSTDTQYF	TGTGCCAGCAGCCCCCAGAGGAGCGGAGTGAGCACAGATACGCAGTATTTT
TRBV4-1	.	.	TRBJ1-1	CASSRNPGVVTEAFF	TGCGCCAGCAGCCGAAATCCCGGGGTGGTCACTGAAGCTTTCTTT
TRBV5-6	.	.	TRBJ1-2	CASRRTGHQGGTF	TGTGCCAGCAGGCGGACGGGACACCAAGGGGGTACCTTC
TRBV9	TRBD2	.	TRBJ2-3	CASSVTSGLRTDTQYF	TGTGCCAGCAGCGTAACTAGCGGGCTCCGCACAGATACGCAGTATTTT
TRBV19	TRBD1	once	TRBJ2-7	CASSISGQGYEQYF	TGTGCCAGTAGTATCTCAGGACAGGGATACGAGCAGTACTTC
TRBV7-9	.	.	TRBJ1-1	CASSLAGEEGTEAFF	TGTGCCAGCAGCTTAGCAGGGGAGGAGGGCACTGAAGCTTTCTTT
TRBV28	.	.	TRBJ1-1	CASSPPDRGRQYTEAFF	TGTGCCAGCAGCCCGCCGGACAGAGGGCGCCAGTACACTGAAGCTTTCTTT
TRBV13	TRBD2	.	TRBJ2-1	CASSERGGDEQFF	TGTGCCAGCAGCGAGCGGGGGGGCGATGAGCAGTTCTTC
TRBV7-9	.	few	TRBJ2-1	CASSPEVGAFGEQFF	TGTGCCAGCAGCCCCGAGGTAGGGGCTTTTGGAGAGCAGTTCTTC
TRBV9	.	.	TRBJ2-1	CASSVGGTVYNEQFF	TGTGCCAGCAGCGTAGGCGGGACTGTTTACAATGAGCAGTTCTTC
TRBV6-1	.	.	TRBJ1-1	CASSEGMGAFEAFF	TGTGCCAGCAGTGAAGGTATGGGGGCCTTTGAAGCTTTCTTT
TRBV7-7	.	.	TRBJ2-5	CASSFSVRETQYF	TGTGCTAGCAGCTTTTCGGTTAGAGAGACCCAGTACTTC
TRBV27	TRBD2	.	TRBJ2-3	CASSGGGPLNTQYF	TGTGCCAGCAGTGGGGGAGGGCCTTTAAATACGCAGTATTTT
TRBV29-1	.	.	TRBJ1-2	CSTQGDYGYTF	TGCAGCACTCAAGGGGACTATGGCTACACCTTC
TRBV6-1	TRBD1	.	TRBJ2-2	CASDRGTAGELFF	TGTGCCAGCGACAGGGGGACGGCCGGGGAGCTGTTTTTT